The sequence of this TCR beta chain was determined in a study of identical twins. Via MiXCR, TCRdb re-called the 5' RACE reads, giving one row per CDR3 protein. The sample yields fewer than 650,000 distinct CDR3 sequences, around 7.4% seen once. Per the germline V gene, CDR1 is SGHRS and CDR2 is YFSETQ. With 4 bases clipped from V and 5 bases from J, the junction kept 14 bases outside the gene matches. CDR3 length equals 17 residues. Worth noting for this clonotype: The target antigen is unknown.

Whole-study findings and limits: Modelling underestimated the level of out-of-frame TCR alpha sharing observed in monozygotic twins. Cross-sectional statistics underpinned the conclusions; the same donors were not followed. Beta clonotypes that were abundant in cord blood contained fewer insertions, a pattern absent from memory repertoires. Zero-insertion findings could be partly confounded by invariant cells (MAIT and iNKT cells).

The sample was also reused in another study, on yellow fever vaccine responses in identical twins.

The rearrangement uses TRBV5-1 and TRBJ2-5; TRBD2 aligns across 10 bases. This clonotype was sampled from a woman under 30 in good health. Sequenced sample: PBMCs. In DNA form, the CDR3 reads TGCGCCAGCAGCCCAGGGGAGCGGGAGGGCAGAATGGAGACCCAGTACTTC. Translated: CASSPGEREGRMETQYF.